This T cell receptor (beta chain) was recorded in a study of cytomegalovirus exposure and HLA in healthy donors. Findings of the study overall: The study listed about 150 cytomegalovirus-associated TCR beta chains.

It was with 60 Vbeta and 13 Jbeta primers that the PCR ran. Generated by immunoSEQ multiplex PCR, the TCRdb table keeps only in-frame clones and is missing some. The sample lists under 200,000 clones, approximately 79% seen once, with roughly 13% in the top ten. Germline CDR1 and CDR2: SGHRS and YFSETQ. V was clipped by 2 bases and J by 3 bases; unmatched bases: 10. This CDR3 region has 17 residues. In regard to this clone: Its antigen remains unidentified.

The sequencing input was PBMCs. The V call is TRBV5-1, the J call TRBJ2-7; TRBD1 agrees at 11 bases. The receptor's source is a man aged 45-60 years in good health and CMV-seropositive. The CDR3 coding sequence is TGCGCCAGCAGCTTTTCTTCCCTCGGGACAGGGGGCTACGAGCAGTACTTC. Its protein is CASSFSSLGTGGYEQYF.